This TCR beta chain was observed in a study of blood T cell repertoires in COVID-19 (TCRdb year 2020). At the level of the whole study: The collaborator samples originated in the United States, Italy and Spain and spanned the acute and convalescent phases of COVID-19. The repertoires were made available in a free public database intended to serve as a resource for research on the immune response to SARS-CoV-2. The prospective study material was composed of cDNA or gDNA derived from T cells, B-cell-depleted T cells, or PBMCs. The sample metadata nearly always contained a de-identified subject ID, COVID-19 status, age in years and sex. Where available, HLA class I and class II types were taken from metadata supplied by the sample provider and were not determined by assay-based typing. Deeply sampled blood TCRbeta repertoires from subjects exposed to, actively infected with, or recovered from COVID-19 were included in the dataset. Samples came from the ongoing ImmuneRACE study (first 160 participants) plus 1,254 subjects from 6 global collaborators.

Concerning this clone: Its recognized antigen is unknown. Base-call qualities are not available, and no considerably larger clone is one nucleotide away.

Overall results and qualifications from the work: The amount of clinical and demographic metadata varied by source and participant and was provided uncurated.

Whole blood was collected in K2EDTA tubes by collaborating institutions according to the institutions' own protocols. For TCRbeta analysis, collaborators shipped samples in one of three forms: frozen whole blood, isolated PBMCs, or DNA extracted from either of those sample types. The immunoSEQ Assay, a bias-controlled multiplex PCR, was used to amplify TCRbeta CDR3 regions from genomic DNA. From the authors' description of their analysis: The number of nucleated cells in each sample was estimated by amplification of reference gene primers within the assay. To quantify the absolute abundance of each unique TCRbeta CDR3 rearrangement, sequence reads were collapsed and filtered. For each sample, productive Simpson clonality was calculated by taking the square root of Simpson's diversity index across productive rearrangements. Held by TCRdb, this immuneACCESS table contains in-frame sequences only and omits some clones. Under half of the omission traces to an unresolved V gene where checked; the cause of the rest is unknown. V and J calls and clone size come straight from that table; D and trimming were deduced from the DNA. The sample table holds roughly 180,000 clones, of which roughly three quarters were seen once. The ten largest make up around 7.9% of the sample.

The source of this sequence is a woman between 50 and 59 years old with active or convalescent COVID-19. The sample comprised peripheral blood.

The bases read TGTGCCTGGAGCAGGATTTTTAATGAAAAACTGTTTTTT. It codes for CAWSRIFNEKLFF. The chain couples TRBV30 to TRBJ1-4; the D gene cannot be resolved reliably. At the junction V is shortened by 3 bases and J by 4 bases, with 9 bases in between. CDR1 and CDR2 (GTSNPN, SVGIG) derive from the germline V gene (reference sequence). The CDR3 numbers 13 residues from cysteine through phenylalanine. The CDR3 DNA has 39 bases and is translated from base 1. Where the CDR3 stops, the reference TRBV30 and TRBJ1-4 genes take over; the full variable domain is SQTIHQWPATLVQPVGSPLSLECTVEGTSNPNLYWYRQAAGRGLQLLFYSVGIGQISSEVPQNLSASRPQDRQFILSSKKLLLSDSGFYLCAWSRIFNEKLFFGSGTQLSVL.